The clone carrying this TCR beta chain was seen only a few times. Its antigen is currently unknown. This CDR3 is 15 amino acids long. CDR1 and CDR2 from the germline V gene are SGDLS and YYNGEE. The V and J ends lost 0 bases and 5 bases respectively, with 15 bases between them. Peripheral blood was drawn, ten milliliters per donor. A second about 7 to 12 cycle PCR used barcoded and J-beta primers. Tags on each cDNA molecule came from a template-switch adaptor with 12 random nucleotides. Each CDR3 protein gets one entry after TCRdb re-called the 5' RACE reads with MiXCR. The table includes about 1.6 million distinct CDR3 sequences, about 35% detected once. The data belong to a study of blood T cells in healthy people across ages. Across the whole study: About one barcoded beta molecule per two T cells was the capture yield of template switching. Study-level results: Using unsorted PBMCs precluded a conclusive naive versus antigen-experienced comparison.

The chain employs TRBV9 and TRBJ2-7; D might be TRBD2 (6 bases). The source material was blood. The sequence was collected from a woman under 40 in good health. The CDR3 sequence is CASSVGWRDGDEQYF. The CDR3 nucleotides are TGTGCCAGCAGCGTAGGTTGGCGGGACGGGGACGAGCAGTACTTC.